A single sample gave rise to the 2 T cell receptor beta chains below, sequenced in a study of T cell responses to AZD1222 COVID-19 vaccine. The table came from immunoSEQ multiplex PCR; TCRdb's copy has only in-frame clones and leaves some out. The table shows 100,000 to 150,000 clones, with 88% occurring only once. The sequences come from peripheral blood, collected on day 0 of AZD1222 vaccination. The receptors shown here come from an adult in good health.

The V and J genes are TRBV7-7 and TRBJ2-5, with D possibly being TRBD1 or TRBD2 (5 bases each). V gave up 5 bases and J gave up 4 bases, with 17 bases separating them. CDR3 length: 15 residues. Germline V CDR1 and CDR2: SSHAT, FNYEAQ (reference sequence). The DNA for the CDR3 is TGTGCCAGCAGCCCTACCGGGACCGGCGGAGAGACCCAGTACTTC. As protein: CASSPTGTGGETQYF.

This clone was recorded a few times. This sequence joins TRBV11-2 and TRBJ2-1; TRBD2 agrees at 14 bases. The V gene end was trimmed by 6 bases and the J gene end by 7 bases; junction bases not matched to a gene: 5. The CDR3 runs 15 residues. CDR1 SGHAT and CDR2 FQNNGV come from the germline V gene. CDR3 sequence: CASRSGTSGGNEQFF. CDR3 nucleotides: TGTGCCAGCAGATCCGGGACTAGCGGGGGTAATGAGCAGTTCTTC.